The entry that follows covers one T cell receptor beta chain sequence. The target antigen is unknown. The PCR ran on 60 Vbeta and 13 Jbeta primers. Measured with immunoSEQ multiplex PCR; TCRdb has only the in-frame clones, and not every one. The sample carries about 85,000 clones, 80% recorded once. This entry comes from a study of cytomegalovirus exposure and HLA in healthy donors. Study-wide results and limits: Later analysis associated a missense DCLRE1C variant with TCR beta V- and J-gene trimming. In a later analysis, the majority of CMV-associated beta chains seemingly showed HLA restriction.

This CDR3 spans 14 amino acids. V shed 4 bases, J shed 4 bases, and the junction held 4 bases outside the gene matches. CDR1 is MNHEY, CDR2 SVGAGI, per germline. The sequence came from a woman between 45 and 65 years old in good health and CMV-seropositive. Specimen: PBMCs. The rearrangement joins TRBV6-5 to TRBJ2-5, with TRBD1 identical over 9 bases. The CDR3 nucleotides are TGTGCCAGCAGTTGGAAACAGGGGGCAGAGACCCAGTACTTC. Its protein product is CASSWKQGAETQYF.